What follows are 25 T cell receptor beta chains derived from one specimen sequenced in a study of regulatory T cells in long-lasting Graves disease. Documented time point: persistent/refractory GD, antithyroid drugs over 5 years with positive TRAb. Extracted RNA from PBMCs served as the source of the TCR library. TCR beta libraries were built with iRepertoire HTBI primers and Arm-PCR of CDR3 regions. TCRdb ran MiXCR on the multiplex PCR reads and lists one entry per CDR3 protein. The sample includes about 310,000 distinct CDR3 sequences, roughly 21% of them seen just once. The input for sequencing was peripheral blood mononuclear cells (PBMCs), taken when the disease was refractory, from a patient treated with antithyroid drugs. Receptors were obtained from a female donor with Graves disease.

The J gene is TRBJ1-1, the V gene TRBV7-2; D is unresolved. The CDR3 sequence is 15 residues long. V was cut by 5 bases and J by 4 bases, with 17 bases left in between. In germline, CDR1 is SGHTA, CDR2 FQGNSA. The CDR3 reads CASSPRRGEGTEAFF. The CDR3 DNA follows: TGTGCCAGCAGCCCCCGACGGGGAGAGGGCACTGAAGCTTTCTTT.

The chain couples TRBV2 to TRBJ2-1; no reliable D call. With 3 bases removed from V and 2 bases from J, the gap between germline ends came to 8 bases. CDR1 is SNHLY, CDR2 FYNNEI, per germline. The CDR3 contains 14 residues. In nucleotides, the CDR3 is TGTGCCAGCAGTGACAGGATAACCTACAATGAGCAGTTCTTC. Encoded protein: CASSDRITYNEQFF.

This clonotype was seen many times. The chain joins TRBV7-9 to TRBJ2-7; 8 bases fit TRBD1. The V gene end was trimmed by 5 bases and the J gene end by 5 bases; junction bases not matched to a gene: 5. The germline CDR1 and CDR2 sequences are SEHNR and FQNEAQ (reference sequence). This CDR3 is 13 amino acids long. The CDR3 reads CASSATGDHEQYF. The CDR3 DNA is TGTGCCAGCAGCGCGACAGGGGACCACGAGCAGTACTTC.

As regards this clonotype: This sequence is one base from a far larger clone and is likely a read error. The CDR3 sequence is CASSSTGTGTEAFF. The CDR3 DNA is TGTGCCAGCAGTTCGACAGGGACCGGCACTGAAGCTTTCTTT. This chain uses TRBV6-4 with TRBJ1-1; 7 bases match TRBD1. V dropped 5 bases and J dropped 4; count of bases not matched to a gene: 7. Germline V gene lookup returns CDR1 MRHNA and CDR2 SNTAGT. The CDR3 spans 14 residues.

This sequence joins TRBV7-2 and TRBJ2-5; weak D call: TRBD2 (5 bases). The J call is doubtful: the DNA matches TRBJ2-7 better. Germline-derived CDR1 and CDR2 are SGHTA and FQGNSA. The CDR3 covers 15 residues. Here the CDR3 reads CASSPDSSTSYEQYF. DNA for the CDR3: TGTGCCAGCTCCCCGGACTCCTCAACTTCCTACGAGCAGTACTTC.

This clonotype was counted a few times. Here the CDR3 reads CSVDSGATEAFF. CDR3 coding DNA: TGCAGCGTTGATTCCGGGGCCACTGAAGCTTTCTTT. The genes are TRBV29-1 and TRBJ1-1; D possibly corresponds to TRBD1 (5 bases). Germline V gene lookup returns CDR1 SQVTM and CDR2 ANQGSEA. V lost 3 bases to trimming and J lost 4 bases, with 9 bases between them. This CDR3 comprises 12 residues.

The chain joins TRBV20-1 to TRBJ2-4; D may be TRBD2 (6 bases). Trimming cost V 4 bases and J 3 bases, with 13 bases left between them. The CDR3 is made up of 14 amino acids. Looked up from germline, CDR1 is DFQATT and CDR2 is SNEGSKA (reference sequence). CDR3 DNA sequence: TGCAGTGCTATTATAGCTAGCGTCAAAAACATTCAGTACTTC. Its translation is CSAIIASVKNIQYF.

This clonotype was detected many times. The chain has TRBV7-8 and TRBJ1-2; D unresolved. The germline V gene has CDR1 SGHVS and CDR2 FQNEAQ. CDR3 size: 13 residues. Trimming pared 5 bases from V and 5 bases from J, leaving 12 bases between. The DNA for the CDR3 is TGTGCCAGCAGCCGTACGACTTCTTATGGCTACACCTTC. It codes for CASSRTTSYGYTF.

This sequence joins TRBV10-3 and TRBJ1-1; possible D gene TRBD1, 6 bases. Germline V gives CDR1 ENHRY, CDR2 SYGVKD. The CDR3 has 14 residues. The germline V and J ends were trimmed by 6 bases and 3 bases, with 14 bases remaining between them. The CDR3 coding sequence is TGTGCCATCAGGGGGGGGGGCACTGACACTGAAGCTTTCTTT. It translates to CAIRGGGTDTEAFF.

In this sample, this clonotype turned up a few times. The chain carries TRBV7-9 and TRBJ2-7; no definite D call. CDR1 and CDR2 from the germline V gene are SEHNR and FQNEAQ (reference sequence). This CDR3 has 13 residues. V was trimmed by 4 bases and J by 3 bases, leaving 10 bases between them. The CDR3: CASSSVPHYEQYF. CDR3 bases: TGTGCCAGCAGCTCCGTACCACACTACGAGCAGTACTTC.

CDR3 sequence (DNA): TGTGCCAGCCGGCGACAGGCCGCCGGGGAGCTGTTTTTT. This gives the protein CASRRQAAGELFF. This rearrangement joins TRBV12-3 or TRBV12-4 to TRBJ2-2; weak D call: TRBD1 (6 bases). There are 13 residues in the CDR3. Deletions cut 8 bases from V and 6 bases from J, with 13 bases between.

This clonotype was seen repeatedly, ten times or more. The chain recombines TRBV20-1 with TRBJ1-1; 7 positions agree with TRBD1. The germline CDR1 and CDR2 sequences are DFQATT and SNEGSKA (reference sequence). This CDR3 is 13 amino acids long. Trimming cost V 6 bases and J 1 base; bases outside gene matches: 5. The CDR3 DNA follows: TGCAGTGCCCCGGGACAGCCGAACACTGAAGCTTTCTTT. Translation: CSAPGQPNTEAFF.

In its sample, this clonotype was seen many times. The genes are TRBV20-1 and TRBJ1-3; D call uncertain. The CDR3 has 12 amino acids. CDR1 and CDR2 from the germline V gene are DFQATT and SNEGSKA (reference sequence). V shed 0 bases and J shed 12 bases, with 12 bases lying between them. The CDR3 DNA reads TGCAGTGCTAGAGATCAGCGGCAGCTCATATATTTT. It codes for CSARDQRQLIYF.

This clonotype was seen more than once but under ten times. V usage is TRBV7-2 and J usage is TRBJ2-7; 8 bases match TRBD2. Germline V gene lookup returns CDR1 SGHTA and CDR2 FQGNSA. CDR3 length: 15 amino acids. The V segment lost 5 bases and the J segment 2 bases; nucleotides outside the gene matches: 8. Here the CDR3 reads CASSLGAGGAYEQYF. The CDR3 bases are TGTGCCAGCAGCCTCGGGGCGGGAGGTGCCTACGAGCAGTACTTC. Supplemented by reference TRBV7-2 and TRBJ2-7, the full variable domain reads GAGVSQSPSNKVTEKGKDVELRCDPISGHTALYWYRQSLGQGLEFLIYFQGNSAPDKSGLPSDRFSAERTGGSVSTLTIQRTQQEDSAVYLCASSLGAGGAYEQYFGPGTRLTVT.

This clonotype was observed a few times. The chain couples TRBV5-1 to TRBJ2-7; 10 bases agree with TRBD1. V shed 2 bases, J shed 3 bases, and the junction held 5 bases outside the gene matches. This CDR3 comprises 15 residues. Germline V gene lookup returns CDR1 SGHRS and CDR2 YFSETQ. The CDR3 region has the DNA TGCGCCAGCAGCTTCCACGGGACAGGGGTCTACGAGCAGTACTTC. Its protein product is CASSFHGTGVYEQYF.

The chain couples TRBV11-2 to TRBJ2-6, with 7 nucleotides matching TRBD2. Germline CDR1 is SGHAT and CDR2 is FQNNGV. With V trimmed by 5 bases and J by 8 bases, 6 bases remained unmatched. This CDR3 has 14 residues. CDR3 in DNA: TGTGCCAGCAGCCTCCCGGGGGGAACCAACGTCCTGACTTTC. Translated, it gives CASSLPGGTNVLTF.

This chain uses TRBV28 with TRBJ2-5; 8 bases are a match to TRBD2. The CDR3 consists of 15 residues. Germline CDR1 reads MDHEN; CDR2 reads SYDVKM. Losses at the gene ends were 6 bases for V and 5 bases for J; bases not matched to a gene: 11. The CDR3 nucleotides read TGTGCCAGCAGCCAAGCGGGCGGGAGGATGGAGACCCAGTACTTC. Translation: CASSQAGGRMETQYF.

This clonotype was recorded at least ten times. The CDR3 nucleotides are TGCAGTGCTTCCCCGACGTGGAGGGAGCAGTACTTC. Translated: CSASPTWREQYF. The V gene is TRBV20-1, the J gene TRBJ2-7; tentative D call: TRBD2 (5 bases). Trimming took 5 bases from V and 7 from J, leaving 15 bases between them. Germline V CDR1 and CDR2: DFQATT, SNEGSKA (reference sequence). The CDR3 totals 12 residues.

The rearrangement uses TRBV29-1 and TRBJ2-7, with D possibly matching TRBD2 (6 bases). CDR1 and CDR2 from the germline V gene are SQVTM and ANQGSEA. Trimming shortened V by 6 bases and J by 5 bases, and 14 bases separated the two germline ends. This CDR3 spans 12 amino acids. CDR3 in amino acids: CSVPPGGDEQYF. CDR3 nucleotide sequence: TGCAGCGTGCCCCCCGGGGGAGACGAGCAGTACTTC.

This clonotype was detected ten times or more. The chain employs TRBV30 and TRBJ1-1, with a weak D call TRBD1 (6 bases). This CDR3 is built from 13 residues. The V gene lost 4 bases and the J gene lost 1 base, with 10 bases spanning the gap. Germline CDR1 GTSNPN, CDR2 SVGIG (reference sequence). As DNA, the CDR3 is TGTGCCTGGACCAGGGGACGGAACACTGAAGCTTTCTTT. Translating gives CAWTRGRNTEAFF.

The chain uses TRBV29-1 and TRBJ2-7; 10 bases agree with TRBD1. Germline V gene data show CDR1 as SQVTM and CDR2 as ANQGSEA. The V and J ends lost 1 base and 3 bases, in that order; junction bases with no gene match: 6. This CDR3 region has 15 residues. CDR3 sequence (DNA): TGCAGCGTTGAAGGAGCGGACAGGGGGGGCTACGAGCAGTACTTC. Amino acid sequence: CSVEGADRGGYEQYF.

This clonotype was seen a few times. The chain employs TRBV6-2 or TRBV6-3 and TRBJ2-7, with D unresolved. CDR1 and CDR2 (germline): MNHEY, SVGEGT. Trimming removed 3 bases at V and 0 bases at J, with 15 bases between. This CDR3 comprises 16 residues. The CDR3 nucleotides are TGTGCCAGCAGTTATGGGGTCAGCACTATCTCCTACGAGCAGTACTTC. It yields the protein CASSYGVSTISYEQYF.

At least ten counts were recorded for this clonotype. The V gene is TRBV6-5, the J gene TRBJ2-7; D is uncertain. This CDR3 spans 11 amino acids. Trimming left V 2 bases short and J 5 bases short, with 4 bases between. Germline CDR1 is MNHEY and CDR2 is SVGAGI. The chain's CDR3 is CASSYIHEQYF. The DNA of the CDR3 is TGTGCCAGCAGTTACATTCACGAGCAGTACTTC.

The chain recombines TRBV18 with TRBJ2-3; the D is unclear. Germline V gene lookup returns CDR1 KGHSH and CDR2 LQKENI. Trimming took 2 bases from V and 4 from J, leaving 1 base between them. The CDR3 sequence is 11 residues long. CDR3 in amino acids: CASSPSDTQYF. The CDR3 DNA sequence: TGTGCCAGCTCACCATCAGATACGCAGTATTTT.

This clonotype was counted a few times. The J gene is TRBJ2-7, the V gene TRBV7-8; no firm D call. Germline CDR1 and CDR2: SGHVS and FQNEAQ. The CDR3 has 12 amino acids. Trimming took 2 bases from V and 4 from J, leaving 6 bases between them. The chain's CDR3 is CASSLKLYEQYF. The CDR3 coding sequence is TGTGCCAGCAGCTTAAAGCTGTACGAGCAGTACTTC.